Below are 21 T cell receptor beta chains sequenced from a single sample in a study of T cells in Graves' hyperthyroidism and ophthalmopathy. RNA transcripts gave rise to amplified TCR beta CDR3 regions. TCR CDR3 underwent first-round RT-PCR with the HTBI primer set. TCRdb analysed the multiplex PCR reads with MiXCR anew, one entry per CDR3 protein. The sample contains 450,000 to 650,000 distinct CDR3 sequences, roughly 15% of which appear only once. Sample: blood. The receptors come from a woman aged 18-29 years with Graves' ophthalmopathy.

This clonotype was seen ten or more times. V gene TRBV30 combines with J gene TRBJ2-2, with TRBD2 matching over 10 bases. With V trimmed by 3 bases and J by 3 bases, 4 bases remained unmatched. This CDR3 comprises 15 residues. Germline CDR1 is GTSNPN and CDR2 is SVGIG (reference sequence). The CDR3 DNA reads as TGTGCCTGGAGGACCGGGACTAGCGACACCGGGGAGCTGTTTTTT. As protein: CAWRTGTSDTGELFF.

The table lists this clonotype with a few counts. The J gene is TRBJ1-2, the V gene TRBV7-9, with D uncertain. The CDR3 is 17 residues long. V was trimmed by 6 bases and J by 0 bases, leaving 20 bases between them. CDR1 SEHNR and CDR2 FQNEAQ come from the germline V gene (reference sequence). The CDR3 sequence: CASSLGGRHQANYGYTF. For the CDR3, the DNA is TGTGCCAGCAGTTTGGGCGGGAGGCATCAAGCTAACTATGGCTACACCTTC.

The sample holds many counts of this clonotype. The CDR3 DNA sequence: TGTGCCATCAGTGATCGGACTAGCGTCCCGGGGGAGCAGTACTTC. Encoded protein: CAISDRTSVPGEQYF. The chain combines TRBV10-3 with TRBJ2-7, with 9 bases that match TRBD2. CDR3 length equals 15 residues. V lost 3 bases to trimming and J lost 7 bases; unmatched junction nucleotides: 10. The germline V gene encodes CDR1 ENHRY and CDR2 SYGVKD.

This clonotype was observed at least ten times. The chain carries TRBV6-1 and TRBJ1-5, with TRBD1 matching 7 bases. The CDR3 consists of 14 residues. J was trimmed by 0 bases and V by 7 bases; bases with no gene match: 3. CDR1 is MNHNS and CDR2 is SASEGT in the germline V gene. CDR3: CASKGAASNQPQHF. CDR3 sequence (DNA): TGTGCCAGCAAGGGGGCAGCTAGCAATCAGCCCCAGCATTTT.

At least ten counts were recorded for this clonotype. The chain carries TRBV29-1 and TRBJ1-2; 9 positions match TRBD1. The CDR3 has 14 amino acids. Germline V lookup: CDR1 SQVTM, CDR2 ANQGSEA. The trim removed 0 bases at V and 2 bases at J, leaving 1 base unmatched. The CDR3 reads CSVEEGQGNYGYTF. CDR3 coding DNA: TGCAGCGTTGAAGAGGGACAGGGAAACTATGGCTACACCTTC.

The J gene is TRBJ2-5, the V gene TRBV29-1; tentatively, D is TRBD1 or TRBD2 (5 bases each). Trimming took off 3 bases at V and 1 base at J, with 21 bases between the two ends. The length of the CDR3 is 17 residues. Germline V gives CDR1 SQVTM, CDR2 ANQGSEA. The chain's CDR3 is CSVDGAREGAPQETQYF. CDR3 sequence (DNA): TGCAGCGTTGACGGGGCCCGGGAAGGGGCCCCCCAAGAGACCCAGTACTTC. The full variable domain, with the rest looked up from reference TRBV29-1 and TRBJ2-5, is SAVISQKPSRDICQRGTSLTIQCQVDSQVTMMFWYRQQPGQSLTLIATANQGSEATYESGFVIDKFPISRPNLTFSTLTVSNMSPEDSSIYLCSVDGAREGAPQETQYFGPGTRLLVL.

Regarding this clonotype: A clone one base away is much larger, so this may be a read error. The chain joins TRBV19 to TRBJ1-2; the match to TRBD1 covers 7 bases. Germline V CDR1 and CDR2: LNHDA, SQIVND (reference sequence). The CDR3 runs 13 residues. CDR3 loop: CARSTRDSGGYTF. CDR3 nucleotides: TGTGCCCGTAGTACCCGGGACAGCGGCGGCTACACCTTC.

On this clonotype: Since a much larger clone is just one base distant, this may be a read error. The gene calls are TRBV9 and TRBJ1-2; D is perhaps TRBD1 (6 bases). Germline V gene sequence: CDR1 SGDLS, CDR2 YYNGEE. This CDR3 is 17 amino acids long. Trimming took off 0 bases at V and 7 bases at J, with 22 bases between the two ends. Here the CDR3 DNA reads TGTGCCAGCAGCGTAGATCCCGACCCCGCGGGGGGCTGTGGCTACACCTTC. Translating it yields CASSVDPDPAGGCGYTF.

This clonotype was found many times. This sequence joins TRBV5-1 and TRBJ2-5, with TRBD2 identical over 10 bases. CDR3 size: 13 residues. The V and J ends lost 3 bases and 4 bases, in that order; junction bases with no gene match: 0. Germline CDR1 SGHRS, CDR2 YFSETQ. The CDR3 reads CASSSSGGETQYF. The CDR3 bases are TGCGCCAGCAGCTCTAGCGGGGGAGAGACCCAGTACTTC.

This clonotype turned up a few times. V is TRBV28 and J is TRBJ1-5, with D perhaps matching TRBD1 (6 bases). V lost 7 bases to trimming and J lost 6 bases, with 22 bases between them. The CDR3 covers 16 residues. Germline loops: CDR1 MDHEN, CDR2 SYDVKM. The DNA for the CDR3 is TGTGCCAGCAAACGGGGGGGGCAGGGAGGGGGTCAGCCCCAGCATTTT. This encodes CASKRGGQGGGQPQHF.

In its sample, this clonotype was seen many times. The J gene is TRBJ1-1, the V gene TRBV28, with a possible D match to TRBD1 (6 bases). The ends were cut back, 1 base at V and 1 base at J, with 10 bases in the middle. The CDR3 consists of 15 residues. The V gene's germline CDR1 is MDHEN and CDR2 SYDVKM. CDR3 residues: CASSLFGQPNTEAFF. The CDR3 DNA sequence: TGTGCCAGCAGTTTATTTGGACAGCCGAACACTGAAGCTTTCTTT.

This rearrangement joins TRBV6-5 to TRBJ2-7, with D possibly matching TRBD1 (6 bases). The CDR3 spans 16 residues. Germline V CDR1 and CDR2: MNHEY, SVGAGI. Trimming removed 3 bases from V and 3 bases from J, with 18 bases in between. The CDR3 DNA reads TGTGCCAGCAGTTATCTTAACCCGGGACACCTCTACGAGCAGTACTTC. Protein product: CASSYLNPGHLYEQYF.

This clonotype was recorded a few times. The CDR3, as DNA: TGTGCCAGCAGTTCCGGGACTAGCGCCAGAAATGAGCAGTTCTTC. This encodes CASSSGTSARNEQFF. This chain links TRBV27 with TRBJ2-1; 10 nucleotides match TRBD2. This CDR3 has 15 amino acids. CDR1 is MNHEY and CDR2 is SMNVEV in the germline V gene (reference sequence). V shed 4 bases, J shed 7 bases, and the junction held 7 bases outside the gene matches.

This clonotype was detected many times. The V gene is TRBV28, the J gene TRBJ2-3; D gene ambiguous. The CDR3 totals 12 residues. V lost 1 base and J 5 bases, leaving 4 bases between the germline ends. CDR1 is MDHEN and CDR2 is SYDVKM in the germline V gene. This chain's CDR3 is CASSLFVDTQYF. As DNA, the CDR3 is TGTGCCAGCAGTTTATTCGTAGATACGCAGTATTTT.

The chain links TRBV30 to TRBJ1-1; D is possibly TRBD1 (5 bases). Germline V lookup: CDR1 GTSNPN, CDR2 SVGIG (reference sequence). This CDR3 region has 15 residues. V lost 3 bases to trimming and J lost 4 bases, with 18 bases between them. The CDR3 region is CAWRRRDPVFTEAFF. In DNA, the CDR3 is TGTGCCTGGAGGCGCCGGGACCCAGTTTTCACTGAAGCTTTCTTT.

A few counts support this clonotype. The rearrangement joins TRBV27 to TRBJ2-7, with D unresolved. The CDR3 sequence is 13 residues long. V shed 6 bases and J shed 0 bases, with 9 bases lying between them. The germline V gene has CDR1 MNHEY and CDR2 SMNVEV (reference sequence). The CDR3 nucleotides read TGTGCCAGCAGAATGACGGGCTCCTACGAGCAGTACTTC. It is translated as CASRMTGSYEQYF.

The sample holds many counts of this clonotype. The chain carries TRBV2 and TRBJ1-5; 7 nucleotides agree with TRBD1. Germline V gives CDR1 SNHLY, CDR2 FYNNEI. V was clipped by 2 bases and J by 6 bases; unmatched bases: 7. The CDR3 has 15 amino acids. The CDR3 coding sequence is TGTGCCAGCAGTGAACAAGGGGGCGCCGGTCAGCCCCAGCATTTT. It codes for CASSEQGGAGQPQHF. Full variable domain (outside the CDR3, taken from reference TRBV2 and TRBJ1-5): EPEVTQTPSHQVTQMGQEVILRCVPISNHLYFYWYRQILGQKVEFLVSFYNNEISEKSEIFDDQFSVERPDGSNFTLKIRSTKLEDSAMYFCASSEQGGAGQPQHFGDGTRLSIL.

This clonotype came up a few times. This chain connects TRBV29-1 to TRBJ2-2, with D maybe TRBD1 (6 bases). This CDR3 has 13 amino acids. Trimming took 2 bases from V and 3 from J, leaving 7 bases between them. CDR1 and CDR2 from the germline V gene are SQVTM and ANQGSEA. The CDR3 spells CSVESGDTGELFF. The CDR3 nucleotides read TGCAGCGTTGAATCAGGGGACACCGGGGAGCTGTTTTTT.

This chain links TRBV20-1 with TRBJ2-7; TRBD1 or TRBD2 may be the D gene (6 bases each). The CDR3 is 15 residues long. The V gene lost 5 bases and the J gene lost 5 bases, with 22 bases spanning the gap. CDR1 DFQATT and CDR2 SNEGSKA come from the germline V gene (reference sequence). CDR3 amino acids: CSALPAGQKDNEQYF. As DNA, the CDR3 is TGCAGTGCTCTGCCCGCGGGACAAAAGGACAACGAGCAGTACTTC.

This clonotype occurred a few times. The chain couples TRBV4-1 to TRBJ2-7; 8 nucleotides match TRBD1. The junction had 11 bases not matched to a gene; V was cut back by 5 bases and J by 5 bases. The germline CDR1 and CDR2 sequences are MGHRA and YSYEKL. CDR3 size: 15 residues. The CDR3 here is CASSARYDRGHEQYF. The CDR3 DNA reads as TGCGCCAGCAGCGCCCGATACGACAGGGGACACGAGCAGTACTTC.

This clonotype was seen many times. The genes are TRBV27 and TRBJ1-1; perhaps TRBD1 as D (5 bases). Trimming left V 7 bases short and J 9 bases short, with 21 bases between. CDR1 and CDR2 (germline): MNHEY, SMNVEV (reference sequence). The CDR3 length is 14 residues. CDR3 sequence (DNA): TGTGCCAGCACCAGTCCCAGGGTGCTCTCTAAAGCTTTCTTT. This translates into CASTSPRVLSKAFF.